This TCR beta chain appears in the sequencing data of a study of identical twins (dated by TCRdb to 2015 to 2016). With respect to the entire study: The study deep-sequenced TCR alpha and beta repertoires from monozygotic twins, unrelated adults of various ages and cord blood to test whether fetal clonotypes persist. To rule out contamination, replicate twin experiments were performed at different times with different library preparation protocols. The investigation overall reported the following: In monozygotic twins, recombination models systematically underestimated out-of-frame TCR alpha sharing, but the models matched the sharing seen between unrelated individuals. Excess twin sharing in beta out-of-frame sequences was weaker because fewer shared sequences lowered the signal-to-noise ratio. Because the same donors could not be followed over many years, conclusions were based on cross-sectional statistical analysis. Abundant cord blood beta clonotypes carried fewer insertions; young adult naive repertoires showed a weaker similar trend, while memory repertoires showed none. Compared with coincidental sharing between unrelated individuals, an excess of low generation-probability sequences was observed among out-of-frame TCR alpha sequences shared between twins. Zero-insertion analyses could be partly confounded by invariant T cells such as MAIT and iNKT, though diverse VJ usage argued against such confounding for most clonotypes.

Every donor was a healthy Caucasian. The twin cohort comprised three pairs of female monozygotic twins, all aged roughly 18 to 30 years. Positive isolation kits from Invitrogen were used to isolate the CD4+ and CD8+ T cell populations. This clonotype occurred a few times. Its recognized antigen is unknown. No qualities accompany the bases; no much larger clone lies one base away. As encoded in the germline V gene, CDR1 is SGHRS while CDR2 is YFSETQ. From the cysteine through the phenylalanine, the CDR3 covers 14 amino acids. The CDR3 DNA has 42 bases and is translated from base 1. Ends trimmed: V by 4 bases, J by 8 bases; bases unmatched to a gene: 8. Library prep was done by 5' RACE. This sample was sequenced with an Illumina HiSeq 2000. Template switching introduced a universal primer binding site; the final cDNA contained a unique molecular identifier, enabling accurate counting of TCR cDNA molecules. Specific primers in the conserved constant-segment region were used to synthesize first-strand cDNA for the TCR alpha and beta chains. To control for contamination, every cDNA library was double barcoded, receiving both a SMART-Mk sample barcode and Illumina barcodes. TruSeq adapter sequences along with Illumina sample barcodes were introduced in two successive PCR steps. The TCR alpha and beta cDNA libraries were sequenced on the Illumina HiSeq platform using custom primers. The authors' pipeline ran thus. Unique molecular identifiers were extracted from raw reads with MiGEC, and CDR3 positions were determined with MiXCR. For each individual, recombination models were inferred using an EM algorithm with the repgenHMM and IGoR tools. The tcR package in R was used for shared clonotype analysis, with sharing normalized by the product of cloneset sizes. To study raw recombination free of thymic and clonal selection effects, out-of-frame nonproductive sequences were analyzed. Using fastp trimming at Q25 and MiXCR clonotype assembly, TCRdb reanalyzed the public sequencing data and kept in-frame beta chains. A single entry per CDR3 protein holds the most common genes and DNA from its merged rows. These V and J calls are TCRdb output, not the study's own analysis. The sample data list 450,000 to 650,000 distinct CDR3 sequences, and 12% to 15% of these were observed just once. In total, the top ten clones hold 0.44% of the sample.

These data are also associated with another study on yellow fever vaccine responses in identical twins. From the second report: The authors reported that the T cell response to vaccination in identical twins appeared partly convergent and partly personalized. Focusing on identical twins, the study followed the T cell clones that responded to the vaccine, and did so with precision.

The sequence joins TRBV5-1 to TRBJ2-1; TRBD2 matches 8 bases in the middle. The sample was CD4+ T cells sorted from blood. The TCR originated in a woman younger than 35 in good health. The bases are TGCGCCAGCAGCCTGGGACTAGAGTACGATGAGCAGTTCTTC. Its protein product is CASSLGLEYDEQFF.